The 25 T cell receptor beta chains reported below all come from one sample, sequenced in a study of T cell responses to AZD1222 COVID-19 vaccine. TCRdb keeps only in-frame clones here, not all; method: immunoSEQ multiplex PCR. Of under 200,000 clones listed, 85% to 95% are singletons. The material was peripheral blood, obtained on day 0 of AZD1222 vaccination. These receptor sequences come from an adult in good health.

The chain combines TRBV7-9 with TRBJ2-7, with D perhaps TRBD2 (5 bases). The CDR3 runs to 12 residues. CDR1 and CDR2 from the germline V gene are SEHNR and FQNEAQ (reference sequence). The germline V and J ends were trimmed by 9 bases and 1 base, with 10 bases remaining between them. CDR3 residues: CASTRDSYEQYF. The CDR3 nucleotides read TGTGCCAGTACGAGGGATTCCTACGAGCAGTACTTC.

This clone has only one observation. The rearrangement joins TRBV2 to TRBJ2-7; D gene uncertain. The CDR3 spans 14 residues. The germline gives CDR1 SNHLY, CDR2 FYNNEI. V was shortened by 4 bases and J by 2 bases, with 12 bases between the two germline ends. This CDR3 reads CASSGPRIAYEQYF. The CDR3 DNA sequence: TGTGCCAGCAGTGGTCCCCGTATAGCCTACGAGCAGTACTTC.

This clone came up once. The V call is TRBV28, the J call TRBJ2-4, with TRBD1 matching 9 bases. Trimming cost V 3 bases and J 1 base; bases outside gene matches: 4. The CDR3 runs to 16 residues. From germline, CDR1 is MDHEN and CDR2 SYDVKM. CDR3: CASSLGTGTAKNIQYF. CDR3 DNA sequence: TGTGCCAGCAGTTTGGGGACAGGGACCGCCAAAAACATTCAGTACTTC.

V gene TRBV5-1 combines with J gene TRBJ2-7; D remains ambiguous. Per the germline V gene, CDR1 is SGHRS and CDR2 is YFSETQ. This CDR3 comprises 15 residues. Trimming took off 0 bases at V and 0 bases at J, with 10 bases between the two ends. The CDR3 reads CASSLAVTVSYEQYF. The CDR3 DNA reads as TGCGCCAGCAGCTTGGCCGTCACCGTCTCCTACGAGCAGTACTTC.

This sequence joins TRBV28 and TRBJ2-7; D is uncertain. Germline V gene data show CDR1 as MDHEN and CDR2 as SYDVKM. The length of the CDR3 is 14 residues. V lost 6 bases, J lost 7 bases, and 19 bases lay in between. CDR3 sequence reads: CASSLYGSSREQYF. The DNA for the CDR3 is TGTGCCAGCAGCCTATACGGCAGTTCGAGAGAGCAGTACTTC.

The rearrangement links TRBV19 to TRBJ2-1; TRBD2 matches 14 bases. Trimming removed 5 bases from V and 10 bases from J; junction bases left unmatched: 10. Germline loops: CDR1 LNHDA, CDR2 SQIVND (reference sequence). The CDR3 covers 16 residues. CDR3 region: CASSPPGTSGSREQFF. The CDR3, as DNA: TGTGCCAGTAGTCCCCCCGGGACTAGCGGGAGTCGCGAGCAGTTCTTC.

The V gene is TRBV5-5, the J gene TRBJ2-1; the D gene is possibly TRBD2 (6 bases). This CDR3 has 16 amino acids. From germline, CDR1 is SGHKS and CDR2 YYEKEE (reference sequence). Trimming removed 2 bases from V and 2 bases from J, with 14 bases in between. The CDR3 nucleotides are TGTGCCAGCAGCTTCGGCTTAGCGGTTGCCTACAATGAGCAGTTCTTC. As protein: CASSFGLAVAYNEQFF.

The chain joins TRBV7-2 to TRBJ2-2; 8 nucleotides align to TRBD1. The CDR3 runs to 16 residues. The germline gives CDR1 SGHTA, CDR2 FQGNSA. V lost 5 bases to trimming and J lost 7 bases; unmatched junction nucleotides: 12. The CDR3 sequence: CASSPRNRGNGGELFF. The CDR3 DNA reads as TGTGCCAGCAGCCCGCGGAACAGGGGGAATGGCGGGGAGCTGTTTTTT.

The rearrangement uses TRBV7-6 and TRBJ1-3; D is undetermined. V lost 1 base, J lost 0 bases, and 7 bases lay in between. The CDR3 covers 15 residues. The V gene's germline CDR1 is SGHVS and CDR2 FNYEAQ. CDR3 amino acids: CASSLDSLSGNTIYF. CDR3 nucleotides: TGTGCCAGCAGCTTAGACTCACTCTCTGGAAACACCATATATTTT. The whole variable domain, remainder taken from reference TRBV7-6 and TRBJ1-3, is GAGVSQSPRYKVTKRGQDVALRCDPISGHVSLYWYRQALGQGPEFLTYFNYEAQQDKSGLPNDRFSAERPEGSISTLTIQRTEQRDSAMYRCASSLDSLSGNTIYFGEGSWLTVV.

The CDR3 region has the DNA TGTGCCAGTAGTATCGGGACAGGGAAGACGGGGGACACTGAAGCTTTCTTT. Its protein is CASSIGTGKTGDTEAFF. The chain recombines TRBV19 with TRBJ1-1, with TRBD1 identical over 9 bases. The CDR3 has 17 amino acids. Germline CDR1 reads LNHDA; CDR2 reads SQIVND (reference sequence). The trim removed 3 bases at V and 3 bases at J, leaving 11 bases unmatched.

CDR3 bases: TGTGCCAGCAGTTTGGTGACAGGGGCGGAGAACTATGGCTACACCTTC. It encodes CASSLVTGAENYGYTF. The V and J genes are TRBV28 and TRBJ1-2; 8 bases are a match to TRBD1. CDR3 size: 16 residues. Germline-derived CDR1 and CDR2 are MDHEN and SYDVKM. V trimming: 3 bases; J trimming: 2 bases; junction bases outside the gene matches: 8.

Written as DNA, the CDR3 is TGTGCCACCAGCAGAGAGGGAACAGACTTTAACTATGGCTACACCTTC. Translating gives CATSREGTDFNYGYTF. This sequence joins TRBV15 and TRBJ1-2; no firm D call. Trimming pared 0 bases from V and 1 base from J, leaving 12 bases between. Germline CDR1 is LNHNV and CDR2 is YYDKDF (reference sequence). The CDR3 has 16 residues.

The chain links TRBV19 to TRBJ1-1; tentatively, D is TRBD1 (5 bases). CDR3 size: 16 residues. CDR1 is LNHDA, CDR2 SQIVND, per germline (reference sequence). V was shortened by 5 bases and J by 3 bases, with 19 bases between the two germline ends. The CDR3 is CASSLQRGNAHTEAFF. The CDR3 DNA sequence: TGTGCCAGTAGTCTTCAGCGGGGGAATGCCCACACTGAAGCTTTCTTT.

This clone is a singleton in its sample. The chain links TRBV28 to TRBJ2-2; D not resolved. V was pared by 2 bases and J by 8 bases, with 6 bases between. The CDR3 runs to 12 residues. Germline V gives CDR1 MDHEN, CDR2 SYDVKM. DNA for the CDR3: TGTGCCAGCAGTTTACCAGCAGGGGAGCTGTTTTTT. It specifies CASSLPAGELFF.

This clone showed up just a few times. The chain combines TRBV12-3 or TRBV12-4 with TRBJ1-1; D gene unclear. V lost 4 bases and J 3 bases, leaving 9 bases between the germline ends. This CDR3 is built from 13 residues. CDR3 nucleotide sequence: TGTGCCAGCAGTTACGTCCGTGACACTGAAGCTTTCTTT. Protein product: CASSYVRDTEAFF.

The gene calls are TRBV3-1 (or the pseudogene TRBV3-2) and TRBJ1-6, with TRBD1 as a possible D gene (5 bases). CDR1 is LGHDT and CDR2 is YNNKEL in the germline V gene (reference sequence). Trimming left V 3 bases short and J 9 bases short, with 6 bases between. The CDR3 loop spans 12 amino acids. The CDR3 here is CASSHGGSPLHF. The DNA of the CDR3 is TGTGCCAGCAGCCACGGGGGTTCACCCCTCCACTTT.

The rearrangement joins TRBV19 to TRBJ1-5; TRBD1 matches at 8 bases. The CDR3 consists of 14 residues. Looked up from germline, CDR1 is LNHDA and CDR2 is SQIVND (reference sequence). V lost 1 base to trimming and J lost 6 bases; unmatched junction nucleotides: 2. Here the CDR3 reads CASSIGQGIQPQHF. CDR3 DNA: TGTGCCAGTAGTATAGGACAGGGGATTCAGCCCCAGCATTTT.

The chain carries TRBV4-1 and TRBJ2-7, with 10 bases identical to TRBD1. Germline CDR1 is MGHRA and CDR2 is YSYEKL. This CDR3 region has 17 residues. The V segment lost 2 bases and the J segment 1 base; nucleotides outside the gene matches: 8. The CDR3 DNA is TGCGCCAGCAGCCAATCCCCCCGGGACAGGGGATCCTACGAGCAGTACTTC. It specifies CASSQSPRDRGSYEQYF.

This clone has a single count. The CDR3 sequence: CASSIICLAESSYNEQFF. The DNA of the CDR3 is TGTGCCAGCAGCATAATTTGTCTAGCGGAGAGCTCCTACAATGAGCAGTTCTTC. This rearrangement joins TRBV3-1 (or the pseudogene TRBV3-2) to TRBJ2-1, with TRBD2 matching over 7 bases. V gave up 5 bases and J gave up 0 bases; unmatched junction bases: 13. The CDR3 runs to 18 residues. Germline CDR1 is LGHDT and CDR2 is YNNKEL (reference sequence).

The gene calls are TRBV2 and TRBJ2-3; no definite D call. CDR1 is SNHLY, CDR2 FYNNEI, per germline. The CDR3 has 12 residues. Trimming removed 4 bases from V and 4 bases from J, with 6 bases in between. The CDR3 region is CASSGYADTQYF. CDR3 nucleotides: TGTGCCAGCAGTGGGTACGCAGATACGCAGTATTTT.

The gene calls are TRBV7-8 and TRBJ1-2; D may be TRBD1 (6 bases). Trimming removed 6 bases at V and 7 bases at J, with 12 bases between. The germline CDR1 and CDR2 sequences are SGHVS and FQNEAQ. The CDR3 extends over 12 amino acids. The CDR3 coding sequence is TGTGCCAGCAGTCGGGACACCGCTGGCTACACCTTC. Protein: CASSRDTAGYTF.

The CDR3 protein is CASNKNEKLFF. The CDR3, as DNA: TGTGCCAGCAATAAAAATGAAAAACTGTTTTTT. This rearrangement joins TRBV6-5 to TRBJ1-4; D remains unclear. Trimming stripped 7 bases from V and 5 bases from J, with 5 bases between. Germline V gives CDR1 MNHEY, CDR2 SVGAGI. CDR3 size: 11 residues.

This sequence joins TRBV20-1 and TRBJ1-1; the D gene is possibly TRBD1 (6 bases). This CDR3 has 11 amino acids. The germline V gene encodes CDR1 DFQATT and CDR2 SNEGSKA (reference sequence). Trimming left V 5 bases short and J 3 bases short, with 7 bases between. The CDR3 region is CSAQGHTEAFF. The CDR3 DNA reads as TGCAGTGCTCAGGGGCACACTGAAGCTTTCTTT.

CDR3 amino acids: CASSQSYEQYF. In DNA form, the CDR3 reads TGTGCCAGCAGCCAGAGCTACGAGCAGTACTTC. V usage is TRBV3-1 (or the pseudogene TRBV3-2) and J usage is TRBJ2-7, with D uncertain. The CDR3 is made up of 11 amino acids. From germline, CDR1 is LGHDT and CDR2 YNNKEL (reference sequence). Trimming removed 3 bases at V and 3 bases at J, with 3 bases between.

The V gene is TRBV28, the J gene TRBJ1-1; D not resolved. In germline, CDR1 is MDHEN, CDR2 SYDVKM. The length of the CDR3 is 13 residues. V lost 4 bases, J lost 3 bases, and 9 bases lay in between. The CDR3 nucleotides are TGTGCCAGCAGTTGGCAGCTTTACACTGAAGCTTTCTTT. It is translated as CASSWQLYTEAFF.